This T cell receptor beta chain was recovered during a study of tumor-infiltrating lymphocytes in glioblastoma multiforme. General observations from the study: The T cells in this sample were not sorted into functional subsets. Only one glioblastoma patient had TCR and mutation analysis.

V gave up 3 bases and J gave up 2 bases; unmatched junction bases: 5. There are 14 residues in the CDR3. The germline V gene encodes CDR1 SGHRS and CDR2 YFSETQ. Three nested ARM-PCR rounds with V-beta and C-beta primers built TCRB libraries. TCRB-specific cDNA synthesis used 0.4 to 0.55 ug of total RNA. TCRdb independently ran MiXCR on the multiplex PCR reads; one entry per CDR3 protein. The table shows over 8,000 distinct CDR3 sequences, with under 85% occurring only once. Of note for this clonotype: Its antigen is as yet unknown.

Sequenced sample: brain tumor tissue. J is TRBJ2-7 and V is TRBV5-1; 7 bases line up with TRBD1. This sequence was found in a male donor with glioblastoma. As DNA, the CDR3 is TGCGCCAGCAGCTCAAAACAGGGGACCTACGAGCAGTACTTC. It translates to CASSSKQGTYEQYF. Full variable domain (outside the CDR3, taken from reference TRBV5-1 and TRBJ2-7): KAGVTQTPRYLIKTRGQQVTLSCSPISGHRSVSWYQQTPGQGLQFLFEYFSETQRNKGNFPGRFSGRQFSNSRSEMNVSTLELGDSALYLCASSSKQGTYEQYFGPGTRLTVT.